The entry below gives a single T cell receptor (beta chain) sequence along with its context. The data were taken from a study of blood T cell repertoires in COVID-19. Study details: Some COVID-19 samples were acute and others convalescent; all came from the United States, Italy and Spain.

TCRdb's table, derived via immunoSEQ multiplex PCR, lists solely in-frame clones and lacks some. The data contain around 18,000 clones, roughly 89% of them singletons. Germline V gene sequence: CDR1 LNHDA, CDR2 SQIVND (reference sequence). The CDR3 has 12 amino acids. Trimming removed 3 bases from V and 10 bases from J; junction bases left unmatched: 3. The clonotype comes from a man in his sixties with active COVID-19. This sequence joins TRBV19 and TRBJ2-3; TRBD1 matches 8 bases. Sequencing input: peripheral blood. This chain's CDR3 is CASSIGQGAQYF. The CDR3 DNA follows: TGTGCCAGTAGTATCGGACAGGGCGCGCAGTATTTT.